This entry describes one TCR beta chain. As yet, its antigen is unknown. The data were produced by immunoSEQ multiplex PCR, yet TCRdb's version contains in-frame clones alone and is incomplete. This table has fewer than 200,000 clones, 85% to 95% appearing once. Pooled in the analysis were second doses at about 4 or about 12 weeks. The data stem from a study of T cell responses to AZD1222 COVID-19 vaccine. Whole-study findings and limits: Spike-wide coverage was observed for vaccine-associated CD4 TCRs, with dominant responses at 160-218 and 743-854. Repertoires were sampled only after the peak T cell response.

The germline gives CDR1 MRHNA, CDR2 SNTAGT. The CDR3 loop spans 17 amino acids. Losses at the gene ends were 5 bases for V and 0 bases for J; bases not matched to a gene: 8. Specimen: peripheral blood, collected 28 days after the second AZD1222 dose. This rearrangement joins TRBV6-4 to TRBJ2-1, with 9 bases aligning to TRBD2. The sequence was obtained from an adult who received the AZD1222 COVID-19 vaccine. The CDR3 DNA is TGTGCCAGCAGTCCCGGGGATAGCGGGAGCTCCTACAATGAGCAGTTCTTC. Amino acid sequence: CASSPGDSGSSYNEQFF.